These 15 T cell receptor beta chains were all obtained from the same sample, sequenced in a study of response to subunit inactivated influenza vaccine. In TCRdb, the RT-PCR reads were re-called with MiXCR into one record per CDR3 protein. The sample shows under 550,000 distinct CDR3 sequences, 6.5% to 8% of them seen only once. The sequenced sample was PBMCs from blood, obtained 23 months after vaccination. The receptors were gathered from a man aged 50-75 years who received an inactivated influenza vaccine.

This clonotype was seen repeatedly, ten times or more. This rearrangement joins TRBV12-3 or TRBV12-4 to TRBJ1-2; D ambiguous. V lost 4 bases and J 5 bases, leaving 17 bases between the germline ends. The CDR3 sequence is 15 residues long. CDR3 sequence: CASSSHDGGQYGYTF. CDR3 coding DNA: TGTGCCAGCAGTTCCCACGATGGAGGGCAGTATGGCTACACCTTC.

The CDR3 protein is CASSSHRDRVNNEKLFF. The CDR3 nucleotides read TGTGCCAGCAGTTCACACCGGGACAGGGTTAATAATGAAAAACTGTTTTTT. V gene TRBV6-5 combines with J gene TRBJ1-4, with 9 nucleotides matching TRBD1. The CDR3 is made up of 17 amino acids. Germline CDR1 reads MNHEY; CDR2 reads SVGAGI. V shed 4 bases, J shed 4 bases, and the junction held 10 bases outside the gene matches.

Many counts were recorded for this clonotype. Since a much larger clone is just one base distant, this may be a read error. V gene TRBV4-3 combines with J gene TRBJ1-1; D is ambiguous. V was clipped by 0 bases and J by 0 bases, with 5 bases between them. Germline V gene sequence: CDR1 LGHNA, CDR2 YSLEER. The CDR3 totals 14 residues. The CDR3 DNA reads TGCGCCAGCAGCCAAGAGGGAATGAACACTGAAGCTTTCTTT. It translates to CASSQEGMNTEAFF.

This chain joins TRBV6-5 and TRBJ1-1, with D possibly matching TRBD1 (5 bases). Per germline, CDR1 MNHEY and CDR2 SVGAGI. This CDR3 is built from 17 residues. Trimming took off 2 bases at V and 3 bases at J, with 19 bases between the two ends. CDR3 region: CASSYTGVSSWDTEAFF. The DNA for the CDR3 is TGTGCCAGCAGTTACACGGGGGTTTCGTCTTGGGACACTGAAGCTTTCTTT.

The sample holds many counts of this clonotype. This chain uses TRBV7-9 with TRBJ2-6; D may be TRBD1 (6 bases). Germline-derived CDR1 and CDR2 are SEHNR and FQNEAQ (reference sequence). The CDR3 contains 17 residues. Between the trimmed V and J ends, which lost 3 bases and 0 bases, there was a span of 12 bases. DNA of the CDR3: TGTGCCAGCAGCTTTTTGGGGGCCCCCTCTGGGGCCAACGTCCTGACTTTC. Protein: CASSFLGAPSGANVLTF.

This clonotype was detected ten times or more. The gene calls are TRBV7-2 and TRBJ1-4; 7 bases fit TRBD1. This CDR3 is 14 amino acids long. V lost 0 bases to trimming and J lost 7 bases; unmatched junction nucleotides: 2. Germline CDR1 and CDR2: SGHTA and FQGNSA. CDR3 DNA: TGTGCCAGCAGCTTAGCGCAGGGGGTTGAAAAACTGTTTTTT. Protein product: CASSLAQGVEKLFF.

V and J are TRBV29-1 and TRBJ2-1; D possibly corresponds to TRBD2 (6 bases). Germline V gene data show CDR1 as SQVTM and CDR2 as ANQGSEA. This CDR3 region has 16 residues. The V and J ends lost 0 bases and 8 bases respectively, with 20 bases between them. The CDR3 sequence: CSVEDRNPGLNHEQFF. CDR3 DNA: TGCAGCGTTGAAGACCGCAATCCGGGACTTAATCATGAGCAGTTCTTC.

This clonotype was seen many times. This sequence joins TRBV24-1 and TRBJ2-7, with 12 positions matching TRBD2. CDR1 is KGHDR, CDR2 SFDVKD, per germline. Trimming cost V 3 bases and J 2 bases; bases outside gene matches: 1. CDR3 length equals 15 residues. CDR3 DNA: TGTGCCACCAGTGATCCTAGCGGGGGGGCCTACGAGCAGTACTTC. Translating gives CATSDPSGGAYEQYF.

This clonotype came up a few times. The chain links TRBV11-2 to TRBJ2-2, with D possibly being TRBD1 or TRBD2 (5 bases each). CDR1 is SGHAT, CDR2 FQNNGV, per germline. V dropped 4 bases and J dropped 7 bases, with 16 bases sitting between them. The CDR3 covers 15 residues. This chain's CDR3 is CASSSLAGRGGELFF. CDR3 coding DNA: TGTGCCAGCAGCTCCCTGGCAGGGAGAGGCGGGGAGCTGTTTTTT.

The chain joins TRBV6-1 to TRBJ2-1; tentatively, D is TRBD2 (6 bases). This CDR3 comprises 15 residues. Germline assignment: CDR1 MNHNS and CDR2 SASEGT. With 5 bases removed from V and 3 bases from J, the gap between germline ends came to 14 bases. The CDR3 coding sequence is TGTGCCAGCAGTACCGCGGGGACTCTCTACAATGAGCAGTTCTTC. Translating gives CASSTAGTLYNEQFF.

This clonotype was seen only a few times. This sequence joins TRBV20-1 and TRBJ2-5; weak D call: TRBD1 (5 bases). The germline gives CDR1 DFQATT, CDR2 SNEGSKA (reference sequence). CDR3 length: 13 residues. Trimming took 5 bases from V and 4 from J, leaving 14 bases between them. The CDR3 DNA sequence: TGCAGTGCTCGAGGCCGTAGGGGAGAGACCCAGTACTTC. Its protein is CSARGRRGETQYF.

This clonotype was found many times. J is TRBJ2-1 and V is TRBV14; weak D call: TRBD1 (7 bases). This CDR3 has 14 amino acids. The germline V gene encodes CDR1 SGHDN and CDR2 FVKESK. Trimming cost V 2 bases and J 7 bases, with 12 bases left between them. CDR3 residues: CASSQLQGRNEQFF. The CDR3 coding sequence is TGTGCCAGCAGCCAATTACAGGGGAGGAATGAGCAGTTCTTC.

The chain combines TRBV20-1 with TRBJ2-1; 9 bases fit TRBD2. The length of the CDR3 is 14 residues. V lost 1 base and J lost 6; bases outside the gene matches: 4. CDR1 and CDR2 from the germline V gene are DFQATT and SNEGSKA (reference sequence). The CDR3 bases are TGCAGTGCTAGAGTAGCGGGGGTTCTCAATGAGCAGTTCTTC. Protein: CSARVAGVLNEQFF.

Many counts were recorded for this clonotype. The chain recombines TRBV24-1 with TRBJ2-1; 7 bases are shared with TRBD1. J lost 6 bases, V lost 9 bases, and 13 bases had no gene match. The CDR3 sequence is 15 residues long. Germline CDR1 reads KGHDR; CDR2 reads SFDVKD. The CDR3 DNA is TGTGCCACCGGATACCCGGGACAGAGCTTCAATGAGCAGTTCTTC. This translates into CATGYPGQSFNEQFF.

The chain combines TRBV27 with TRBJ2-1, with D possibly being TRBD1 (6 bases). Trimming took off 5 bases at V and 4 bases at J, with 15 bases between the two ends. Germline CDR1 MNHEY, CDR2 SMNVEV (reference sequence). This CDR3 contains 15 residues. CDR3 coding DNA: TGTGCCAGCAGTCCGAGGGGGAGCGCTTACAATGAGCAGTTCTTC. Its protein is CASSPRGSAYNEQFF.